The clone carrying this T cell receptor beta chain was seen at least ten times. Its antigen is not identified. The sample originates from a study of CD8 T cells in ankylosing spondylitis. Quantitative 5'-RACE was performed with molecular barcodes, and it yielded the TCR beta libraries. MiXCR, applied by TCRdb to the 5' RACE reads, yields one record per CDR3 protein. The data contain just under 550,000 distinct CDR3 sequences, approximately 12% of them seen just once; the ten biggest clones take up nearly 7%. Study-level points and caveats: A motif in TCR beta, a set of roughly 8 highly homologous variants, appeared characteristic of ankylosing spondylitis blood.

V was clipped by 6 bases and J by 0 bases, with 12 bases between them. CDR3 length: 14 residues. CDR1 is MNHEY, CDR2 SMNVEV, per germline (reference sequence). The chain has TRBV27 and TRBJ2-7; D remains ambiguous. The receptor comes from a male donor with ankylosing spondylitis. Sample: blood, either unsorted or a sorted T cell fraction (not recorded which). CDR3 DNA: TGTGCCAGCAGCCTTAGGACGGGCTCCTACGAGCAGTACTTC. Translating it yields CASSLRTGSYEQYF.